The T cell receptor (beta chain) described here comes from a study of T-cell memory formation after mild COVID-19. At least ten counts were recorded for this clonotype. A single record per CDR3 protein comes from TCRdb applying MiXCR to the 5' RACE reads. The sample consists of more than 300,000 distinct CDR3 sequences, 12% to 15% of them appearing once. The TCR sequence derives from a young man who had mild COVID-19 (a few samples of this study predate the infection). Cell type and time point are not known. Specimen: PBMCs or a T cell subset sorted from them (not recorded which).

The CDR3 DNA reads as TGTGCCAGCAGCCCCGGGACAGGCTACGAGCAGTACTTC. Its translation: CASSPGTGYEQYF. J is TRBJ2-7 and V is TRBV27, with 8 bases aligning to TRBD1. Germline trimming cut 6 bases from V and 3 bases from J; bases unmatched to any gene: 4. From germline, CDR1 is MNHEY and CDR2 SMNVEV (reference sequence). The CDR3 consists of 13 residues.